The 32 T cell receptor beta chains below were found in one sample sequenced in a study of shared clonotypes between healthy human individuals. This table comes from immunoSEQ multiplex PCR, and its TCRdb copy is limited to in-frame clones, with some not included. The table has about 500,000 clones, 75% to 80% seen once; the top ten hold around 13%. The specimen sequenced was PBMCs. These TCRs come from a woman aged 35 to 49 in good health. Some clones in this sample may be carry-over from other donors' samples.

The chain has TRBV4-2 and TRBJ1-5; D gene unclear. Germline V gene data show CDR1 as LGHNA and CDR2 as YNFKEQ. Trimming cost V 1 base and J 2 bases, with 9 bases left between them. The CDR3 extends over 15 amino acids. This chain's CDR3 is CASSQGTVGNQPQHF. As DNA, the CDR3 is TGTGCCAGCAGCCAAGGAACAGTCGGCAATCAGCCCCAGCATTTT.

This clone was observed once. This chain joins TRBV30 and TRBJ1-3, with 7 bases matching TRBD1. CDR1 is GTSNPN, CDR2 SVGIG, per germline (reference sequence). The trim removed 8 bases at V and 3 bases at J, leaving 13 bases unmatched. The CDR3 loop spans 15 amino acids. The CDR3 nucleotides read TGTGCCCGTCGTTCTGACAGGGATTTTGGAAACACCATATATTTT. Translated: CARRSDRDFGNTIYF. The entire variable domain, with the rest obtained from reference TRBV30 and TRBJ1-3, is as follows: SQTIHQWPATLVQPVGSPLSLECTVEGTSNPNLYWYRQAAGRGLQLLFYSVGIGQISSEVPQNLSASRPQDRQFILSSKKLLLSDSGFYLCARRSDRDFGNTIYFGEGSWLTVV.

The rearrangement links TRBV11-2 to TRBJ2-7; D perhaps matches TRBD1 (6 bases). V was trimmed by 5 bases and J by 2 bases, leaving 10 bases between them. CDR3 length: 13 residues. Germline CDR1 and CDR2: SGHAT and FQNNGV. The DNA of the CDR3 is TGTGCCAGCAGCCGGGACAAGACCTACGAGCAGTACTTC. It is translated as CASSRDKTYEQYF.

V gene TRBV10-1 combines with J gene TRBJ2-3; 8 bases are shared with TRBD1. V lost 0 bases and J lost 5; bases outside the gene matches: 16. The CDR3 contains 19 residues. Looked up from germline, CDR1 is WNHNN and CDR2 is SYGVQD (reference sequence). As DNA, the CDR3 is TGCGCCAGCAGTGAGTCAGAGGCCCCGGGCAGGGGGCGAGAAGATACGCAGTATTTT. It translates to CASSESEAPGRGREDTQYF.

V usage is TRBV4-1 and J usage is TRBJ2-3; no clear D gene. The CDR3 covers 14 residues. Germline lookup yields CDR1 MGHRA and CDR2 YSYEKL. V lost 2 bases to trimming and J lost 0 bases, with 6 bases between them. CDR3 region: CASSQWYSTDTQYF. The CDR3 DNA reads TGCGCCAGCAGCCAATGGTACAGCACAGATACGCAGTATTTT.

Note on this clone: A far larger clone is a single base away, which makes a read error likely. The V call is TRBV30, the J call TRBJ2-5; a possible D gene is TRBD1 (5 bases). TRBJ2-7 explains the end of the DNA better; the J call may be wrong. Germline CDR1 GTSNPN, CDR2 SVGIG (reference sequence). The CDR3 contains 15 residues. Here the CDR3 DNA reads TGTGCCTTAGCCTTGGACCAGACAGTGGCCTACGAGCAGTACTTC. It codes for CALALDQTVAYEQYF.

Ten or more counts support this clone. The gene calls are TRBV6-9 and TRBJ2-1, with 9 bases identical to TRBD2. The ends lost 6 bases at V and 5 bases at J; junction bases unmatched: 8. Per germline, CDR1 MNHGY and CDR2 SVAAGI. CDR3 length: 15 residues. CDR3 DNA sequence: TGTGCCAGCAGCCCCGGGACTAGCTCGAACAATGAGCAGTTCTTC. The encoded protein is CASSPGTSSNNEQFF.

The chain joins TRBV5-1 to TRBJ2-1; 7 bases map to TRBD2. The V gene end was trimmed by 0 bases and the J gene end by 5 bases; junction bases not matched to a gene: 8. Looked up from germline, CDR1 is SGHRS and CDR2 is YFSETQ. The CDR3 length is 16 residues. The CDR3 sequence is CASSLGLAAKHNEQFF. CDR3 nucleotides: TGCGCCAGCAGCTTGGGCCTAGCGGCCAAACACAATGAGCAGTTCTTC.

To note about this clone: A read error is the likely source, as a far larger clone sits one nucleotide away. The identical CDR3 is also encoded by other nucleotide sequences in the sample. The chain has TRBV6-1 and TRBJ2-7; 11 nucleotides align to TRBD2. V dropped 1 base and J dropped 1; count of bases not matched to a gene: 0. CDR3 length: 15 amino acids. Germline V lookup: CDR1 MNHNS, CDR2 SASEGT. The CDR3 here is CASSEGLAGSYEQYF. The CDR3 region has the DNA TGTGCCAGCAGTGAAGGACTAGCGGGGTCCTACGAGCAGTACTTC.

V and J are TRBV5-1 and TRBJ1-5; D unclear. Germline V gene lookup returns CDR1 SGHRS and CDR2 YFSETQ. Deletions cut 0 bases from V and 0 bases from J, with 7 bases between. The CDR3 runs to 15 residues. This chain's CDR3 is CASSLGGTSNQPQHF. The CDR3 nucleotides are TGCGCCAGCAGCTTGGGAGGCACTAGCAATCAGCCCCAGCATTTT.

This clone was recorded once. This sequence joins TRBV5-1 and TRBJ2-1, with 8 bases fitting TRBD2. With V trimmed by 3 bases and J by 3 bases, 8 bases remained unmatched. The CDR3 spans 16 residues. Germline CDR1 and CDR2: SGHRS and YFSETQ. The CDR3 nucleotides read TGCGCCAGCAGCTCGCGACTAGCGATGAACTACAATGAGCAGTTCTTC. Amino acids: CASSSRLAMNYNEQFF.

DNA of the CDR3: TGTGCCAGCAACATAAGGTCGGGACAGGGGGCTTATGAGCAGTACTTC. Protein product: CASNIRSGQGAYEQYF. J is TRBJ2-5 and V is TRBV21-1; TRBD1 is taken as the D call from the table, unchecked against the DNA. TRBV21-1 is described as a pseudogene. This CDR3 contains 16 residues.

This clone was recorded only once. The CDR3 protein is CASSLNGGSGYEQYF. CDR3 DNA sequence: TGTGCCAGCAGTTTAAATGGCGGGAGCGGATACGAGCAGTACTTC. The rearrangement uses TRBV27 and TRBJ2-7; 7 bases map to TRBD2. The CDR3 is 15 amino acids. The V gene end was trimmed by 2 bases and the J gene end by 4 bases; junction bases not matched to a gene: 8. Germline V lookup: CDR1 MNHEY, CDR2 SMNVEV (reference sequence).

The J gene is TRBJ2-2, the V gene TRBV19; the D gene is possibly TRBD2 (5 bases). V lost 3 bases and J 7 bases, leaving 12 bases between the germline ends. The CDR3 is 14 residues long. Germline-derived CDR1 and CDR2 are LNHDA and SQIVND (reference sequence). DNA of the CDR3: TGTGCCAGTAGTATGAGGGCAGAGGGCGGGGAGCTGTTTTTT. Translated, it gives CASSMRAEGGELFF.

Details on this clone: A far larger clone is off by one base, so a read error is likely. It is likely a read error, because the conserved phenylalanine at the end of the CDR3 is missing. The chain carries TRBV5-1 and TRBJ2-7; D might be TRBD1 (6 bases). The germline CDR1 and CDR2 sequences are SGHRS and YFSETQ. Trimming stripped 0 bases from V and 3 bases from J, with 13 bases between. The CDR3 sequence is 15 residues long. The CDR3 sequence is CASSLGPGDIYEQYS. DNA for the CDR3: TGCGCCAGCAGCTTGGGCCCAGGGGACATCTACGAGCAGTACTCC.

The gene calls are TRBV30 and TRBJ1-2; D gene unclear. The CDR3 is 12 amino acids. The germline gives CDR1 GTSNPN, CDR2 SVGIG (reference sequence). The ends were cut back, 2 bases at V and 4 bases at J, with 8 bases in the middle. The CDR3 protein is CAWSKLTYGYTF. DNA of the CDR3: TGTGCCTGGAGTAAACTGACCTATGGCTACACCTTC.

The table lists this clone with a count of one. The J gene is TRBJ1-2, the V gene TRBV18; the D gene is possibly TRBD1 (5 bases). The CDR3 totals 14 residues. Looked up from germline, CDR1 is KGHSH and CDR2 is LQKENI. V lost 5 bases and J 8 bases, leaving 18 bases between the germline ends. The CDR3, as DNA: TGTGCCAGCTCATCAGCCCGGGACCTCGGGGGCTACACCTTC. It is translated as CASSSARDLGGYTF. Full variable domain (remainder filled in from reference TRBV18 and TRBJ1-2): NAGVMQNPRHLVRRRGQEARLRCSPMKGHSHVYWYRQLPEEGLKFMVYLQKENIIDESGMPKERFSAEFPKEGPSILRIQQVVRGDSAAYFCASSSARDLGGYTFGSGTRLTVV.

The CDR3 spells CASRWDRGATNEKLFF. The CDR3 nucleotides read TGTGCCAGCCGTTGGGACAGGGGAGCAACTAATGAAAAACTGTTTTTT. The J gene is TRBJ1-4, the V gene TRBV28, with 10 positions matching TRBD1. Germline lookup yields CDR1 MDHEN and CDR2 SYDVKM. V shed 8 bases and J 0 bases; nucleotides not matched to a gene: 6. The CDR3 runs 16 residues.

This sequence joins TRBV28 and TRBJ2-5; 8 bases map to TRBD2. The length of the CDR3 is 14 residues. Trimming at V came to 6 bases and at J to 5 bases, leaving 8 bases not matched to a gene. In germline, CDR1 is MDHEN, CDR2 SYDVKM. CDR3 nucleotides: TGTGCCAGCAGCCCCGGGGGGGGCGGGGAGACCCAGTACTTC. Translation: CASSPGGGGETQYF.

The V call is TRBV11-1, the J call TRBJ1-1, with D uncertain. This CDR3 has 12 amino acids. Trimming removed 2 bases at V and 1 base at J, with 2 bases between. Germline CDR1 is SGHAT and CDR2 is FQDESV (reference sequence). CDR3 amino acids: CASSLRNTEAFF. The CDR3, as DNA: TGTGCCAGCAGCTTACGGAACACTGAAGCTTTCTTT.

The V and J genes are TRBV28 and TRBJ2-7; 10 positions match TRBD1. J lost 3 bases, V lost 1 base, and 3 bases had no gene match. There are 15 residues in the CDR3. The germline CDR1 and CDR2 sequences are MDHEN and SYDVKM. CDR3 sequence (DNA): TGTGCCAGCAGTTTATTAGGGACAGGGGACTACGAGCAGTACTTC. Translation gives CASSLLGTGDYEQYF.

Comment on this clone: A far more abundant clone sits one base away, making this likely a read error. Other DNA sequences in the same sample also yield this CDR3. The chain employs TRBV27 and TRBJ1-5; weak D call: TRBD1 (6 bases). Looked up from germline, CDR1 is MNHEY and CDR2 is SMNVEV (reference sequence). The V end lost 5 bases, the J end lost 3 bases, and 17 bases lay between the germline ends. This CDR3 is built from 16 residues. The CDR3 protein is CASSAFSTGFNQPQHF. DNA for the CDR3: TGTGCCAGCAGTGCCTTTAGCACAGGGTTCAATCAGCCCCAGCATTTT.

This sequence joins TRBV5-1 and TRBJ1-2, with unresolved D. CDR3 size: 14 residues. Between the trimmed V and J ends, which lost 0 bases and 7 bases, there was a span of 13 bases. Germline V gene lookup returns CDR1 SGHRS and CDR2 YFSETQ. In nucleotides, the CDR3 is TGCGCCAGCAGCTTGGTCGGCGGTGAGGCTGGCTACACCTTC. Residues: CASSLVGGEAGYTF.

The V call is TRBV6-6, the J call TRBJ2-7; D remains unclear. This CDR3 is 12 amino acids long. Germline V CDR1 and CDR2: MNHNY, SVGAGI (reference sequence). Deletions cut 0 bases from V and 11 bases from J, with 11 bases between. The CDR3 DNA follows: TGTGCCAGCAGTTACTCGAAGGGCAATGAGTACTTC. It is translated as CASSYSKGNEYF.

Points on this clone: A far larger clone is one nucleotide away, so this likely arose from a read error. The chain couples TRBV6-5 to TRBJ2-6; weak D call: TRBD1 (5 bases). The germline gives CDR1 MNHEY, CDR2 SVGAGI. CDR3 length: 14 residues. CDR3 DNA: TGTGCCAGCAGTTACGACTCTGGGGCCGACGTCCTGACTTTC. Its translation is CASSYDSGADVLTF.

The CDR3 loop is CASRQQGAYEKLFF. The CDR3 DNA sequence: TGTGCCAGCAGACAACAGGGGGCGTATGAAAAACTGTTTTTT. The chain is built from TRBV27 and TRBJ1-4; 9 bases map to TRBD1. Germline V gene sequence: CDR1 MNHEY, CDR2 SMNVEV (reference sequence). The CDR3 runs 14 residues. V dropped 6 bases and J dropped 6; count of bases not matched to a gene: 5.

The chain's CDR3 is CASSLVGYPHTGELFF. The DNA for the CDR3 is TGTGCCAGCAGCTTAGTGGGGTACCCACACACCGGGGAGCTGTTTTTT. The J gene is TRBJ2-2, the V gene TRBV7-2; D is unresolved. The CDR3 has 16 amino acids. V lost 1 base to trimming and J lost 3 bases, with 12 bases between them. From germline, CDR1 is SGHTA and CDR2 FQGNSA.

The genes are TRBV30 and TRBJ2-3; D perhaps matches TRBD1 (7 bases). CDR1 GTSNPN and CDR2 SVGIG come from the germline V gene (reference sequence). This CDR3 has 15 amino acids. Trimming left V 2 bases short and J 2 bases short, with 14 bases between. CDR3 region: CAWSPGDRDTDTQYF. CDR3 bases: TGTGCCTGGAGTCCGGGGGACAGAGACACAGATACGCAGTATTTT.

For this clone: A far larger clone is only one base removed, so a read error is likely. This specimen includes other DNA sequences encoding the same CDR3. This rearrangement joins TRBV30 to TRBJ2-5; TRBD1 might be the D (5 bases). Germline CDR1 is GTSNPN and CDR2 is SVGIG (reference sequence). CDR3 length: 15 amino acids. The CDR3 nucleotides are TGTGCCTGGAGTGTACTCGGACACGGCCAAGAGACACAGTACTTC. It yields the protein CAWSVLGHGQETQYF.

The CDR3 DNA is TGTGCCAGCACCCGGGGGGCCCGGCGGGACTATGGCTACACCTTC. Protein: CASTRGARRDYGYTF. The rearrangement joins TRBV11-2 to TRBJ1-2; possibly TRBD1 for D (6 bases). Germline V CDR1 and CDR2: SGHAT, FQNNGV. V was cut by 7 bases and J by 3 bases, with 18 bases left in between. The CDR3 covers 15 residues.

This clone was recorded once. The chain carries TRBV7-2 and TRBJ1-4; D possibly corresponds to TRBD1 (5 bases). CDR1 is SGHTA, CDR2 FQGNSA, per germline. V was trimmed by 5 bases and J by 4 bases, leaving 11 bases between them. The length of the CDR3 is 14 residues. CDR3 loop: CASSEGWGNEKLFF. The CDR3 DNA follows: TGTGCCAGCAGCGAGGGGTGGGGTAATGAAAAACTGTTTTTT.

The rearrangement joins TRBV1 to TRBJ1-2. TRBV1 is annotated as a pseudogene. The CDR3 extends over 14 amino acids. The CDR3 bases are TGCACCAGCAGTCCGTTGCGAAAGACCTATGGCTACACCTTC. It codes for CTSSPLRKTYGYTF.